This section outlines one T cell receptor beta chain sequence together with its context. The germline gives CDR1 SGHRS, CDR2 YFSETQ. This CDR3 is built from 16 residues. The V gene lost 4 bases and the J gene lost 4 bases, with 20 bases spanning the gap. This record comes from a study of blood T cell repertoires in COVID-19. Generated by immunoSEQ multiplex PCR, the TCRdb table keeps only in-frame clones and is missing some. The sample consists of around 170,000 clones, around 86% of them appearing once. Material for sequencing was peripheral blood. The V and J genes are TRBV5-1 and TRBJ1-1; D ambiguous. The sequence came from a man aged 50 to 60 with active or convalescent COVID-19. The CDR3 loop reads CASSLEGGRRATEAFF. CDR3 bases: TGCGCCAGCAGCCTGGAGGGAGGGCGCCGGGCCACTGAAGCTTTCTTT.